The 9 T cell receptor beta chains below were found in one sample sequenced in a study of siplizumab effects on memory and regulatory T cells. The table came from immunoSEQ multiplex PCR; TCRdb's copy has only in-frame clones and leaves some out. The sample records over 85,000 clones, roughly 90% being singletons. Sample: CD4+ T cells sorted from blood. These receptors were obtained from a human donor in good health.

This clone was seen once. CDR3 sequence: CASGLGGAKAFF. Here the CDR3 DNA reads TGTGCCAGTGGTTTAGGGGGGGCGAAAGCTTTCTTT. The V call is TRBV19, the J call TRBJ1-1; tentative D call: TRBD1 (6 bases). The CDR3 runs 12 residues. Between the trimmed V and J ends, which lost 8 bases and 9 bases, there was a span of 16 bases. Germline values: CDR1 LNHDA, CDR2 SQIVND (reference sequence).

V usage is TRBV5-1 and J usage is TRBJ1-1, with D possibly matching TRBD1 (5 bases). The CDR3 loop spans 14 amino acids. V dropped 4 bases and J dropped 3 bases, with 13 bases sitting between them. Germline-derived CDR1 and CDR2 are SGHRS and YFSETQ. The CDR3 here is CASSPGAADTEAFF. CDR3 DNA: TGCGCCAGCAGCCCCGGGGCTGCGGACACTGAAGCTTTCTTT.

The chain combines TRBV5-8 with TRBJ2-4; D is unclear. Germline V CDR1 and CDR2: SGHTS, YDEGEE. The CDR3 is made up of 15 amino acids. V was trimmed by 1 base and J by 0 bases, leaving 8 bases between them. The CDR3 nucleotides are TGTGCCAGCAGCTTGATTAGGCTAGCCAAAAACATTCAGTACTTC. The encoded protein is CASSLIRLAKNIQYF.

This clone is a singleton in its sample. The chain employs TRBV5-4 and TRBJ1-1; TRBD1 might be the D (6 bases). Germline lookup yields CDR1 SGHNT and CDR2 YYREEE (reference sequence). V was trimmed by 0 bases and J by 1 base, leaving 16 bases between them. There are 17 residues in the CDR3. Here the CDR3 DNA reads TGTGCCAGCAGCTTGGCCGGGGGGGGCCGACCGAACACTGAAGCTTTCTTT. It yields the protein CASSLAGGGRPNTEAFF. The complete variable domain, with remaining parts taken from reference TRBV5-4 and TRBJ1-1, reads ETGVTQSPTHLIKTRGQQVTLRCSSQSGHNTVSWYQQALGQGPQFIFQYYREEENGRGNFPPRFSGLQFPNYSSELNVNALELDDSALYLCASSLAGGGRPNTEAFFGQGTRLTVV.

The rearrangement joins TRBV7-3 to TRBJ2-3; no clear D. Per germline, CDR1 SGHTA and CDR2 FQGTGA. Deletions cut 5 bases from V and 0 bases from J, with 12 bases between. This CDR3 has 15 amino acids. The CDR3 loop is CASSTLGSSTDTQYF. In DNA form, the CDR3 reads TGTGCCAGCAGCACTTTAGGTTCCAGCACAGATACGCAGTATTTT.

In the case of this clone: The sample has other DNA sequences that encode this CDR3 too. The chain employs TRBV2 and TRBJ2-1; D call uncertain. Per the germline V gene, CDR1 is SNHLY and CDR2 is FYNNEI. V lost 6 bases, J lost 2 bases, and 2 bases lay in between. The CDR3 has 11 amino acids. This chain's CDR3 is CASSPYNEQFF. The DNA for the CDR3 is TGTGCCAGCAGCCCCTACAATGAGCAGTTCTTC.

The chain combines TRBV20-1 with TRBJ2-2; D gene unclear. CDR3 size: 10 residues. The ends were cut back, 5 bases at V and 4 bases at J, with 2 bases in the middle. Germline lookup yields CDR1 DFQATT and CDR2 SNEGSKA (reference sequence). CDR3 sequence reads: CSAGTGELFF. The CDR3 DNA reads as TGCAGTGCTGGCACCGGGGAGCTGTTTTTT.

Turning to this clone: Other DNA sequences in the same sample also yield this CDR3. The V call is TRBV28, the J call TRBJ2-3; TRBD1 might be the D (6 bases). Germline CDR1 MDHEN, CDR2 SYDVKM. The CDR3 spans 18 residues. Trimming left V 2 bases short and J 0 bases short, with 18 bases between. The CDR3 loop is CASSLGLRGQTSTDTQYF. CDR3 DNA: TGTGCCAGCAGTTTAGGGCTGCGAGGACAGACTAGCACAGATACGCAGTATTTT.

CDR3 in DNA: TGTGCCAGCAGCTTATTAGGGGATAATTCACCCCTCCACTTT. Translated, it gives CASSLLGDNSPLHF. J is TRBJ1-6 and V is TRBV13, with a tentative D call TRBD1 (5 bases). Germline V gives CDR1 PRHDT, CDR2 FYEKMQ (reference sequence). The CDR3 covers 14 residues. V was trimmed by 2 bases and J by 5 bases, leaving 7 bases between them. Looking up the rest from reference TRBV13 and TRBJ1-6 gives the full variable domain: AAGVIQSPRHLIKEKRETATLKCYPIPRHDTVYWYQQGPGQDPQFLISFYEKMQSDKGSIPDRFSAQQFSDYHSELNMSSLELGDSALYFCASSLLGDNSPLHFGNGTRLTVT.